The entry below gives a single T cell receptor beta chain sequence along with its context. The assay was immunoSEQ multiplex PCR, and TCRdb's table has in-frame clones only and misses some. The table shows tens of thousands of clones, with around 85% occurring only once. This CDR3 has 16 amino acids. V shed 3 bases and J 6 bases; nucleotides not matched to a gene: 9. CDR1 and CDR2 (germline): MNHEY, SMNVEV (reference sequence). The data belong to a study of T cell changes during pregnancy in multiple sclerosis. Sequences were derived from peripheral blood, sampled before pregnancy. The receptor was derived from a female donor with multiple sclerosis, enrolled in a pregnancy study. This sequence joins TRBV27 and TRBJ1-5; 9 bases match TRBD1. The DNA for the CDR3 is TGTGCCAGCAGTTTGTCCCCGGGACAGGGAATTCAGCCCCAGCATTTT. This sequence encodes CASSLSPGQGIQPQHF.